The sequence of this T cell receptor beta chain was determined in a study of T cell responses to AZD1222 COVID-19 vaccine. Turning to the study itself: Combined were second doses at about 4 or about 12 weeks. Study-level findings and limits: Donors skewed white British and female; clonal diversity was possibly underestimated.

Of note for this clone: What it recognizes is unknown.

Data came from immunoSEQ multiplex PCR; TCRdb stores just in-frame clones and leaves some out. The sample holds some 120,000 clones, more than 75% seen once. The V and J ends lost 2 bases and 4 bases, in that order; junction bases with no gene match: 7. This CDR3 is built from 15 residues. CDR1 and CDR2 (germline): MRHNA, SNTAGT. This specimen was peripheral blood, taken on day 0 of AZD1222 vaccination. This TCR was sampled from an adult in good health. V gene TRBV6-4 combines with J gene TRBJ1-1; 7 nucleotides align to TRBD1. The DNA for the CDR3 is TGTGCCAGCAGTGACCCGTTGAGGGGGCTCACTGAAGCTTTCTTT. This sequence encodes CASSDPLRGLTEAFF.